The sequence of this T cell receptor beta chain was determined in a study of blood T cell repertoires in COVID-19. Study-wide context: The United States, Italy and Spain provided the acute and convalescent COVID-19 samples. From T cells, B-cell-depleted T cells, or PBMCs came the material, which was cDNA or gDNA.

This clone showed up just a few times. This CDR3 is built from 13 residues. Per the authors' pipeline: Amplification of reference gene primers was used by the study to estimate nucleated cell counts. The table came from immunoSEQ multiplex PCR; TCRdb's copy has only in-frame clones and leaves some out. V and J calls and clone size are copied from that table; D and trimming were computed from the DNA. The sample holds some 200,000 clones, 83% seen once. The rearrangement uses TRBV21-1 and TRBJ2-7; no DNA check was done on the table's D call, TRBD2. TRBV21-1 constitutes a pseudogene. Specimen: peripheral blood. The receptor was isolated from a woman between 40 and 55 years old with acute or convalescent COVID-19. The CDR3 spells CASSKSPCDEQYF. DNA of the CDR3: TGTGCCAGCAGCAAGAGTCCGTGCGACGAGCAGTACTTC.